This entry is about one T cell receptor beta chain. Its antigen remains unknown. The data stem from a study of cytomegalovirus exposure and HLA in healthy donors. Study findings and constraints: Solely CMV serostatus was available to characterize immune exposure.

With 60 Vbeta and 13 Jbeta primers, the PCR was carried out. Only in-frame clones appear in the TCRdb table, and some are missing; sequencing was by immunoSEQ multiplex PCR. The sample shows around 99,000 clones, approximately 73% of them seen only once. J was trimmed by 9 bases and V by 3 bases; bases with no gene match: 18. Per germline, CDR1 SGDLS and CDR2 YYNGEE. The CDR3 spans 18 residues. The material sequenced was PBMCs. This chain connects TRBV9 to TRBJ2-1, with TRBD1 matching over 10 bases. The sequence was collected from a man aged 40-50 years in good health and CMV-seronegative. CDR3 protein: CASSDTGTGVAKEGEQFF. The CDR3 DNA reads as TGTGCCAGCAGCGACACCGGGACAGGGGTGGCAAAGGAGGGTGAGCAGTTCTTC.